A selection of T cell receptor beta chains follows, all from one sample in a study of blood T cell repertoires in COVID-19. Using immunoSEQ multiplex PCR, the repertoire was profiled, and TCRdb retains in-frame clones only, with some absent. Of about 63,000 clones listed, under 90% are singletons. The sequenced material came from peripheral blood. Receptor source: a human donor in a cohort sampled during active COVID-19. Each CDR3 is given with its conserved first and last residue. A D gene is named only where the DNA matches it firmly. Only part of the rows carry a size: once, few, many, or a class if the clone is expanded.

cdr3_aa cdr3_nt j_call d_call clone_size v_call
CASSSRVGSYEQYF TGTGCCAGCAGTTCCAGGGTAGGATCCTACGAGCAGTACTTC TRBJ2-7 . . TRBV6-5
CASSLSGRDGYTF TGTGCCAGCAGCTTGTCGGGGAGGGATGGCTACACCTTC TRBJ1-2 . . TRBV7-8
CASSQWGSVGNEQFF TGTGCCAGCAGCCAGTGGGGCTCAGTAGGGAATGAGCAGTTCTTC TRBJ2-1 . . TRBV9
CASTTGSYEQYF TGTGCCAGCACCACGGGGTCCTACGAGCAGTACTTC TRBJ2-7 . . TRBV6-5
CASSYLYYEQYF TGTGCCAGCAGTTACCTATATTACGAGCAGTACTTC TRBJ2-7 . . TRBV6-2/TRBV6-3
CASTLGQGPGSGANVLTF TGTGCCAGTACCTTAGGACAGGGGCCCGGATCTGGGGCCAACGTCCTGACTTTC TRBJ2-6 TRBD1 . TRBV19
CASSQEPGLNSPLHF TGCGCCAGCAGCCAAGAGCCTGGACTTAATTCACCCCTCCACTTT TRBJ1-6 . . TRBV4-1
CASSSYRGQGETQYF TGTGCCAGCAGCTCGTACCGAGGACAGGGTGAGACCCAGTACTTC TRBJ2-5 TRBD1 once TRBV5-8
CASSPYKGPSSGANVLTF TGTGCCAGCAGCCCCTATAAGGGGCCCAGCTCTGGGGCCAACGTCCTGACTTTC TRBJ2-6 . once TRBV7-9
CASSDTGGPLHF TGTGCCAGCAGTGACACGGGAGGACCCCTCCACTTT TRBJ1-6 . . TRBV6-4
CASSIVGTAVNQPQHF TGTGCCAGTAGTATAGTTGGGACAGCTGTCAATCAGCCCCAGCATTTT TRBJ1-5 TRBD1 . TRBV19
CASSELLAGVNIQYF TGTGCCAGCAGTGAACTACTAGCGGGGGTAAACATTCAGTACTTC TRBJ2-4 TRBD2 . TRBV6-1
CATRGDPRNQPQHF TGTGCCACCCGAGGCGATCCTCGCAATCAGCCCCAGCATTTT TRBJ1-5 . . TRBV19
CAISESVGRAVYEQYF TGTGCCATCAGTGAGTCGGTGGGGAGGGCCGTCTACGAGCAGTACTTC TRBJ2-7 TRBD2 . TRBV10-3
CASSPSTGTGEAFF TGTGCCAGCTCACCCTCTACCGGGACAGGTGAAGCTTTCTTT TRBJ1-1 TRBD1 . TRBV18
CASTQTGQNHGYTF TGTGCCAGCACCCAGACAGGGCAAAACCATGGCTACACCTTC TRBJ1-2 TRBD1 . TRBV9
CASSTLFRGAYYSYNEQFF TGTGCCAGCAGCACGCTTTTTAGGGGCGCTTATTACTCCTACAATGAGCAGTTCTTC TRBJ2-1 . . TRBV21-1
CASSPHSTNTGELFF TGTGCCAGCAGCCCCCATTCAACGAACACCGGGGAGCTGTTTTTT TRBJ2-2 . . TRBV6-2/TRBV6-3
CSGDRGLLGAFF TGCAGCGGTGACAGGGGACTACTGGGAGCTTTCTTT TRBJ1-1 TRBD1 few TRBV29-1
CASSRDRGSEQFF TGTGCCAGCAGTAGGGACAGGGGGAGTGAGCAGTTCTTC TRBJ2-1 TRBD1 . TRBV2
CASSIAGSYGYTF TGTGCCAGTAGTATCGCAGGGTCCTATGGCTACACCTTC TRBJ1-2 . . TRBV19
CASSTNAGKHTEAFF TGTGCCAGCAGCACGAACGCAGGCAAACACACTGAAGCTTTCTTT TRBJ1-1 . . TRBV7-9
CASSFLGAGQPQHF TGTGCCAGCAGCTTTCTAGGGGCAGGGCAGCCCCAGCATTTT TRBJ1-5 . . TRBV7-2
CSASVPTGNTIYF TGCAGTGCTAGTGTCCCTACTGGAAACACCATATATTTT TRBJ1-3 . . TRBV20-1
CASSVSAAASSYNSPLHF TGTGCCAGCAGCGTATCCGCGGCCGCTAGCTCCTATAATTCACCCCTCCACTTT TRBJ1-6 . few TRBV7-9
CASSPQGARAEKLFF TGTGCCAGTAGTCCACAGGGGGCTAGAGCTGAAAAACTGTTTTTT TRBJ1-4 TRBD1 . TRBV19
CASSTRTGGQETQYF TGTGCCAGCAGCACAAGGACAGGGGGGCAAGAGACCCAGTACTTC TRBJ2-5 TRBD1 . TRBV9
CASSESPQTSIYEQYF TGTGCCAGCAGTGAATCCCCCCAGACTAGTATCTACGAGCAGTACTTC TRBJ2-7 . . TRBV6-1
CASTPLSGASTDTQYF TGTGCCAGCACCCCCTTGAGCGGTGCTAGCACAGATACGCAGTATTTT TRBJ2-3 . . TRBV27
CSVMRQGTYSNQPQHF TGCAGCGTAATGAGACAGGGAACATATAGCAATCAGCCCCAGCATTTT TRBJ1-5 TRBD1 once TRBV29-1
CASSYSRHLYEQYF TGTGCCAGCAGTTACTCGAGACACCTCTACGAGCAGTACTTC TRBJ2-7 . . TRBV6-5
CASSVASQGYNEQFF TGTGCCAGCAGCGTAGCAAGCCAGGGTTACAATGAGCAGTTCTTC TRBJ2-1 . . TRBV9
CASSHGSNQPQHF TGTGCCAGCAGTCACGGTTCGAATCAGCCCCAGCATTTT TRBJ1-5 . . TRBV25-1
CASSLEWQANTEAFF TGCGCCAGCAGCTTGGAGTGGCAGGCTAACACTGAAGCTTTCTTT TRBJ1-1 . . TRBV5-1
CASSYGTGTEAFF TGTGCCAGCAGTTACGGGACTGGGACTGAAGCTTTCTTT TRBJ1-1 . . TRBV27
CASSITRGSGNTIYF TGTGCCAGCAGCATAACCAGGGGGTCTGGAAACACCATATATTTT TRBJ1-3 TRBD1 . TRBV7-8
CASSVHSGTGVSEQYF TGTGCCAGCAGCGTGCACTCCGGGACAGGGGTAAGCGAGCAGTACTTC TRBJ2-7 TRBD1 . TRBV9